This TCR beta chain was profiled in a study of Graves' ophthalmopathy and Graves' hyperthyroidism. Germline loops: CDR1 SGHAT, CDR2 FQNNGV. V lost 0 bases and J lost 8, with 22 bases in between. CDR3 length equals 17 residues. Amplified TCR beta CDR3 regions were obtained using RNA transcripts as template. Investigators did first-round RT-PCR with HTBI primers, then second-round multiplex PCR. TCRdb reprocessed the multiplex PCR reads with MiXCR, giving one entry per CDR3 protein. The sample lists 200,000 to 250,000 distinct CDR3 sequences, roughly 21% occurring once. CAS ≥3, NOSPECS ≥4, moderate-to-severe activity and duration under 3 months marked donors with ophthalmopathy. Around 10 ml of fresh blood yielded the PBMCs by density gradient.

The sequencing input was peripheral blood. The genes are TRBV11-2 and TRBJ1-2, with D unresolved. The receptor was derived from a woman aged 45-65 years with Graves' ophthalmopathy. The CDR3 here is CASSLESPRREDSGYTF. DNA for the CDR3: TGTGCCAGCAGCTTAGAGTCTCCGCGGAGGGAGGATAGCGGCTACACCTTC.